Included here is one TCR beta chain sequence, with context. Its recognized antigen is unknown. No quality values exist for individual bases; no much larger clone is one base distant. The data originate from a study of PD-1 blockade in classical Hodgkin lymphoma (dated by TCRdb to 2020 to 2021). Concerning the study at large: To define a peripheral blood immune signature of response to PD-1 blockade in classical Hodgkin lymphoma, the study combined TCR beta sequencing with CyTOF. The paper's findings and limits, for the study overall: Baseline TCR diversity was reported as lower in newly diagnosed patients than in healthy donors, and lower still in relapsed/refractory patients. The study covered only a single clinical trial cohort, and the causes of the repertoire differences, possibly disease activity or prior therapy, were still not defined.

The sample's time point label, in plain terms: newly diagnosed, previously untreated cHL patient sample. To serve as a comparison group for the relapsed/refractory trial patients, PBMCs were sequenced from patients with newly diagnosed, previously untreated classical Hodgkin lymphoma. Peripheral blood was collected in 8 mL Vacutainer Cell Preparation Tubes, from which PBMCs were isolated by centrifugation and then cryopreserved. Trimming takes 4 bases off V and 6 bases off J; junction bases not matched to a gene: 8. Its CDR3 holds 14 amino acids, cysteine through phenylalanine. The read is trimmed to its CDR3 DNA, 42 bases read in frame from base 1. The germline V gene (reference sequence) specifies SGHNT as CDR1 and YYREEE as CDR2. The Qiagen DNeasy kit was used to extract genomic DNA from unsorted PBMCs and from the negatively selected CD4+ and CD8+ fractions. TCR beta CDR3 regions were amplified by immunoSEQ multiplex PCR using primers annealing to V and J segments. A synthetic immune receptor repertoire was used to minimize amplification bias, and any residual bias was removed computationally once sequencing was done. As for the authors' bioinformatics: Repertoire diversity was quantified as the Shannon entropy index using custom Python scripts. The unsorted, CD4+ and CD8+ repertoires were each analyzed separately, with the exception of combined analyses, where CD4+ and CD8+ sequences were merged in silico. The table was pulled from immuneACCESS by TCRdb, which kept in-frame rearrangements only. Such tables lose some clones; where checked, under half of the loss comes from unresolved V genes, and the rest has no known cause. V and J calls and clone size come straight from that table; D and trimming were deduced from the DNA. This sample holds tens of thousands of clones; 93% were observed only once. The ten top clones hold around 2.5% of the sample.

The rearrangement joined TRBV5-4 to TRBJ1-2, and 8 junction bases match TRBD1. The sequenced sample consisted of peripheral blood mononuclear cells (PBMCs). This clonotype originated in a human donor with classical Hodgkin lymphoma. In nucleotide form, the sequence is TGTGCCAGCAGCCTTATATCAGGGGGCGATGGCTACACCTTC. Its translation is CASSLISGGDGYTF.